Listed here is a single T cell receptor (beta chain). The antigen remains undetermined. Treatment for every participant with HIV took place in the United States. This sample was included in a study of long-term antiretroviral therapy in people with HIV. Study observations and caveats: Blood, drawn from about 2004 to 2018, may reflect older ART regimens. The study found narrower CDR3 length ranges in HIV repertoires than in controls. Diversity went up after ART and still fell short of transplant donor controls.

Germline lookup yields CDR1 MNHEY and CDR2 SVGAGI. CDR3 size: 15 residues. Trimming took 2 bases from V and 1 from J, leaving 8 bases between them. Samples were assayed with immunoSEQ v3.0 at survey level. TCRdb's copy holds only in-frame clones and misses some; the assay was immunoSEQ multiplex PCR. The sample gives under 45,000 clones, around 85% of which show up once; about 5.7% is in the top ten. This TCR came from a woman aged 45-59 years with HIV. Sequences were derived from unsorted PBMCs, sampled 3.1 years after starting antiretroviral therapy. The rearrangement uses TRBV6-5 and TRBJ2-2; D is possibly TRBD2 (5 bases). CDR3: CASSYKRRNTGELFF. The CDR3 DNA reads as TGTGCCAGCAGTTACAAGCGGAGGAACACCGGGGAGCTGTTTTTT.